This TCR beta chain appears in the sequencing data of a study of blood T cells in healthy people across ages. It was with a sample-barcoded 5' primer and a J-beta primer mix that a second PCR of roughly 7 to 12 cycles was run. TCRdb reprocessed the 5' RACE reads via MiXCR and lists one record per CDR3 protein. Among hundreds of thousands of distinct CDR3 sequences listed, around 31% were seen once. The CDR3 extends over 17 amino acids. The germline CDR1 and CDR2 sequences are MGHRA and YSYEKL. Trimming removed 3 bases at V and 0 bases at J, with 15 bases between. Every donor provided roughly 10 milliliters of peripheral blood. Total RNA extraction produced at least 5.5 micrograms (per sample) for the study. This clonotype was recorded many times.

The chain has TRBV4-1 and TRBJ2-1; TRBD1 or TRBD2 may be the D gene (5 bases each). The sequenced material came from blood. The receptor's source is a woman of 80 years or more in good health. The CDR3 DNA follows: TGCGCCAGCAGCCACCTAACTCAGGGAGTCTCCTACAATGAGCAGTTCTTC. Translation: CASSHLTQGVSYNEQFF.